The T cell receptor beta chain under discussion was sequenced for a study of blood T cell repertoires in COVID-19. About the study: Sample material is recorded as cDNA or gDNA derived from T cells, B-cell-depleted T cells, or PBMCs.

Profiling relied on immunoSEQ multiplex PCR, and the TCRdb table lists in-frame clones only, not all of them. The sample shows roughly 250,000 clones, about 87% of them seen only once. Participant age was roughly 18 to 100 years, and participants resided in about 25 US areas. Either two negative PCRs, clearance, or symptom resolution qualified Cohort 3 donors as recovered. The CDR3 runs 17 residues. CDR1 and CDR2 from the germline V gene are SNHLY and FYNNEI. V shed 1 base and J shed 8 bases, with 20 bases lying between them. V usage is TRBV2 and J usage is TRBJ2-2; TRBD2 might be the D (6 bases). The receptor's source is a woman between 45 and 65 years old who had recovered from COVID-19. Material: PBMCs or T cells enriched from blood (not recorded which). CDR3 DNA sequence: TGTGCCAGCAGTGAAGATGCGACTAGATGGGGTAATGGGGAGCTGTTTTTT. Translated: CASSEDATRWGNGELFF. The full variable domain, with the rest looked up from reference TRBV2 and TRBJ2-2, is EPEVTQTPSHQVTQMGQEVILRCVPISNHLYFYWYRQILGQKVEFLVSFYNNEISEKSEIFDDQFSVERPDGSNFTLKIRSTKLEDSAMYFCASSEDATRWGNGELFFGEGSRLTVL.